This entry is about one TCR beta chain. The data derive from a study of blood T cell repertoires in COVID-19. In the original analysis: Quantification of nucleated cells was approximated via reference gene primer amplification. Method: immunoSEQ multiplex PCR; TCRdb's copy keeps in-frame clones and lacks some. That table furnishes V, J and clone size, whereas the DNA furnished D and trimming. The sample has tens of thousands of clones; roughly 80% are singletons. Germline CDR1 and CDR2: SGDLS and YYNGEE. The CDR3 totals 15 residues. V lost 1 base and J 2 bases, leaving 11 bases between the germline ends.

This receptor was taken from a woman of 80 years or more with acute or convalescent COVID-19. Sequencing input: peripheral blood. The chain links TRBV9 to TRBJ2-3, with D uncertain. CDR3 nucleotides: TGTGCCAGCAGCGTAAACGTTCACTTCACAGATACGCAGTATTTT. It is translated as CASSVNVHFTDTQYF.